This TCR beta chain was sequenced in a study of blood T cell repertoires in COVID-19. Overall study: Material from acute and convalescent COVID-19 was sourced from the United States, Italy and Spain. The analysed material was cDNA or gDNA that came from T cells, B-cell-depleted T cells, or PBMCs.

Germline assignment: CDR1 SQVTM and CDR2 ANQGSEA. Trimming stripped 4 bases from V and 7 bases from J, with 13 bases between. CDR3 length equals 12 residues. Original data processing: Reference gene primer amplification yielded estimated nucleated cell counts. Sequencing used immunoSEQ multiplex PCR; TCRdb keeps in-frame clones, though not all of them. V and J calls and clone size are copied from that table; D and trimming were computed from the DNA. Counted here are approximately 25,000 clones, around 75% occurring once; the ten biggest clones make up 50% to 75%. The count of this clone is one. The specimen was peripheral blood. The gene calls are TRBV29-1 and TRBJ1-2; D remains ambiguous. The receptor was derived from an elderly woman with acute or convalescent COVID-19. For the CDR3, the DNA is TGCAGCGTTGTTCGCGATGGTTTTGGCTACACCTTC. This gives the protein CSVVRDGFGYTF.